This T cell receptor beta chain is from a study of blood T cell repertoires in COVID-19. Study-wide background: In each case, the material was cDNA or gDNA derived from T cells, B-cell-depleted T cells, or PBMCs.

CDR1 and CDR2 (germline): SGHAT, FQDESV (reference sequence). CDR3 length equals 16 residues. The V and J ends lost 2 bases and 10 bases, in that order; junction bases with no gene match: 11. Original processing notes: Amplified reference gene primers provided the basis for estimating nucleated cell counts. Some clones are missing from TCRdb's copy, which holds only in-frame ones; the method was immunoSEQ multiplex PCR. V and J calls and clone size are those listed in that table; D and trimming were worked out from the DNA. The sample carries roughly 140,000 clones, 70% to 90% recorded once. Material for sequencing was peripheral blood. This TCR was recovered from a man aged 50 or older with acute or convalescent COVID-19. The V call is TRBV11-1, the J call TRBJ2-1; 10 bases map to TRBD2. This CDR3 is CASSLRASGSLREQFF. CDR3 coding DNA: TGTGCCAGCAGCTTAAGAGCTAGCGGGAGCCTCCGGGAGCAGTTCTTC.